A single sample is the source of the 20 T cell receptor beta chains below, sequenced in a study of identifying expanded T cells in peripheral blood (dated by TCRdb to between 2018 and 2021). Libraries were made using the immunoSEQ multiplex PCR assay. TCRdb retrieved this table from immuneACCESS and kept in-frame rearrangements only. Not all clones are present; in checked studies, unresolved V genes account for under half, and no reason is known for the remainder. The sample table records roughly 86,000 clones; roughly 85% of these occur just once. 4.5% of the sample is held by the ten biggest clonotypes. The sequenced sample consisted of blood. The receptors were gathered from a person aged 18 to 75 in good health.

This chain uses TRBV7-2 with TRBJ2-3; D might be TRBD1 or TRBD2, each matching 5 bases. V gave up 0 bases and J gave up 0 bases, with 7 bases separating them. CDR3 size: 15 residues. Germline-derived CDR1 and CDR2 are SGHTA and FQGNSA. The chain's CDR3 is CASSLAWDSTDTQYF. The DNA for the CDR3 is TGTGCCAGCAGCTTAGCCTGGGACAGCACAGATACGCAGTATTTT.

CDR3 sequence reads: CASSPDRGGETQYF. The CDR3 DNA is TGTGCCAGCAGCCCCGACAGGGGAGGGGAGACCCAGTACTTC. The J gene is TRBJ2-5, the V gene TRBV11-1; D might be TRBD1 (8 bases). The V gene lost 5 bases and the J gene lost 5 bases, with 15 bases spanning the gap. The CDR3 loop spans 14 amino acids. The germline CDR1 and CDR2 sequences are SGHAT and FQDESV (reference sequence).

The J gene is TRBJ1-6, the V gene TRBV19; D uncertain. The CDR3 loop spans 15 amino acids. With 3 bases removed from V and 6 bases from J, the gap between germline ends came to 12 bases. Germline V gene data show CDR1 as LNHDA and CDR2 as SQIVND (reference sequence). The CDR3 sequence: CASSMVGVTNSPLHF. In nucleotides, the CDR3 is TGTGCCAGTAGTATGGTTGGGGTAACTAATTCACCCCTCCACTTT. Using reference TRBV19 and TRBJ1-6 for the parts outside the CDR3, the full variable domain is DGGITQSPKYLFRKEGQNVTLSCEQNLNHDAMYWYRQDPGQGLRLIYYSQIVNDFQKGDIAEGYSVSREKKESFPLTVTSAQKNPTAFYLCASSMVGVTNSPLHFGNGTRLTVT.

The chain joins TRBV14 to TRBJ1-1; D is undetermined. Germline V lookup: CDR1 SGHDN, CDR2 FVKESK. V was shortened by 3 bases and J by 0 bases, with 8 bases between the two germline ends. The CDR3 runs 14 residues. The CDR3 sequence is CASSHGGVNTEAFF. The CDR3 nucleotides are TGTGCCAGCAGCCACGGCGGGGTGAACACTGAAGCTTTCTTT.

The chain joins TRBV30 to TRBJ2-7; D is possibly TRBD2 (5 bases). The CDR3 has 12 amino acids. Germline V gene sequence: CDR1 GTSNPN, CDR2 SVGIG (reference sequence). V lost 2 bases to trimming and J lost 8 bases, with 13 bases between them. DNA for the CDR3: TGTGCCTGGAGTCCCGACCGAGGGAAGCAGTACTTC. Translation: CAWSPDRGKQYF.

The chain links TRBV6-1 to TRBJ2-2; TRBD2 is a possible D gene (7 bases). The germline gives CDR1 MNHNS, CDR2 SASEGT. The CDR3 is made up of 14 amino acids. Trimming left V 2 bases short and J 9 bases short, with 13 bases between. DNA of the CDR3: TGTGCCAGCAGTGAATTAGGGGGGGACCGGGAGCTGTTTTTT. Encoded protein: CASSELGGDRELFF.

This clone has just a few counts. This rearrangement joins TRBV7-9 to TRBJ2-3, with a possible D match to TRBD2 (5 bases). Germline V gene lookup returns CDR1 SEHNR and CDR2 FQNEAQ (reference sequence). Trimming removed 3 bases at V and 4 bases at J, with 11 bases between. The CDR3 loop spans 14 amino acids. The CDR3 sequence is CASSFGVLADTQYF. In nucleotides, the CDR3 is TGTGCCAGCAGCTTCGGGGTGTTAGCAGATACGCAGTATTTT.

Turning to this clone: Other DNA sequences of this sample code for an identical CDR3. This chain's CDR3 is CASSVGGDTEAFF. Written as DNA, the CDR3 is TGTGCCAGCAGCGTAGGGGGGGACACTGAAGCTTTCTTT. The V and J genes are TRBV9 and TRBJ1-1; the D gene is possibly TRBD1 (5 bases). V lost 0 bases to trimming and J lost 3 bases, with 6 bases between them. The CDR3 extends over 13 amino acids. Germline loops: CDR1 SGDLS, CDR2 YYNGEE.

The chain carries TRBV11-3 and TRBJ2-1; D ambiguous. Germline values: CDR1 SGHNT, CDR2 YENEEA. The CDR3 consists of 14 residues. Between the trimmed V and J ends, which lost 4 bases and 6 bases, there was a span of 13 bases. The chain's CDR3 is CASSWATGSNEQFF. The CDR3 coding sequence is TGTGCCAGCAGCTGGGCAACCGGAAGCAATGAGCAGTTCTTC. The variable domain in full, completed from reference TRBV11-3 and TRBJ2-1, reads EAGVVQSPRYKIIEKKQPVAFWCNPISGHNTLYWYLQNLGQGPELLIRYENEEAVDDSQLPKDRFSAERLKGVDSTLKIQPAELGDSAVYLCASSWATGSNEQFFGPGTRLTVL.

V and J are TRBV5-1 and TRBJ2-2; no definite D call. Germline V gene data show CDR1 as SGHRS and CDR2 as YFSETQ. This CDR3 contains 13 residues. Trimming removed 5 bases from V and 4 bases from J, with 9 bases in between. DNA of the CDR3: TGCGCCAGCAGTCCCCGCCGCACCGGGGAGCTGTTTTTT. It translates to CASSPRRTGELFF.

J is TRBJ1-5 and V is TRBV27; maybe TRBD1 (6 bases). Trimming took off 3 bases at V and 1 base at J, with 13 bases between the two ends. Germline CDR1 MNHEY, CDR2 SMNVEV (reference sequence). This CDR3 is built from 16 residues. Here the CDR3 DNA reads TGTGCCAGCAGTTTGAGGGGGACGATAAGCAATCAGCCCCAGCATTTT. Its protein is CASSLRGTISNQPQHF.

J is TRBJ1-1 and V is TRBV29-1, with D unclear. The germline V gene encodes CDR1 SQVTM and CDR2 ANQGSEA. V was pared by 7 bases and J by 0 bases, with 6 bases between. The CDR3 spans 11 residues. DNA for the CDR3: TGCAGCGGACTATTGAACACTGAAGCTTTCTTT. It codes for CSGLLNTEAFF.

This clone showed up just a few times. The V call is TRBV6-5, the J call TRBJ1-6; D is perhaps TRBD1 (5 bases). CDR1 and CDR2 (germline): MNHEY, SVGAGI. CDR3 size: 14 residues. V lost 5 bases, J lost 14 bases, and 19 bases lay in between. The CDR3 is CASSDFSRAGTLHF. CDR3 DNA: TGTGCCAGCAGTGACTTCTCCAGGGCCGGGACCCTCCACTTT.

This sequence joins TRBV5-5 and TRBJ1-3; no firm D call. The CDR3 covers 15 residues. Trimming pared 3 bases from V and 0 bases from J, leaving 10 bases between. Germline V gene sequence: CDR1 SGHKS, CDR2 YYEKEE (reference sequence). CDR3 in amino acids: CASSSSARSGNTIYF. CDR3 coding DNA: TGTGCCAGCAGCTCATCGGCGCGCTCTGGAAACACCATATATTTT.

In this sample, this clone turned up a few times. This CDR3 is CASSPGAHGEKLFF. The CDR3 coding sequence is TGCGCCAGCAGCCCGGGGGCGCATGGTGAAAAACTGTTTTTT. The rearrangement uses TRBV5-1 and TRBJ1-4, with a possible D match to TRBD1 (6 bases). V was trimmed by 4 bases and J by 7 bases, leaving 14 bases between them. CDR1 and CDR2 (germline): SGHRS, YFSETQ. The CDR3 has 14 amino acids. Supplemented by reference TRBV5-1 and TRBJ1-4, the full variable domain reads KAGVTQTPRYLIKTRGQQVTLSCSPISGHRSVSWYQQTPGQGLQFLFEYFSETQRNKGNFPGRFSGRQFSNSRSEMNVSTLELGDSALYLCASSPGAHGEKLFFGSGTQLSVL.

The chain is built from TRBV11-1 and TRBJ2-5; D possibly matches TRBD1 or TRBD2 (5 bases each). This CDR3 spans 12 amino acids. Trimming removed 5 bases at V and 7 bases at J, with 11 bases between. Looked up from germline, CDR1 is SGHAT and CDR2 is FQDESV (reference sequence). Here the CDR3 DNA reads TGTGCCAGCAGCCCCCATGGGGGGACCCAGTACTTC. Translation gives CASSPHGGTQYF.

The chain links TRBV30 to TRBJ1-1; D not resolved. The CDR3 is 13 residues long. V was clipped by 0 bases and J by 3 bases, with 8 bases between them. The germline V gene has CDR1 GTSNPN and CDR2 SVGIG (reference sequence). CDR3 amino acids: CAWSVSWDTEAFF. In DNA, the CDR3 is TGTGCCTGGAGTGTAAGTTGGGACACTGAAGCTTTCTTT.

The chain recombines TRBV9 with TRBJ1-5; D is unclear. CDR3 length equals 13 residues. Per the germline V gene, CDR1 is SGDLS and CDR2 is YYNGEE. Trimming removed 1 base at V and 5 bases at J, with 7 bases between. The CDR3 loop is CASSVSGYQPQHF. CDR3 coding DNA: TGTGCCAGCAGCGTAAGCGGTTATCAGCCCCAGCATTTT.

The rearrangement uses TRBV13 and TRBJ2-3, with 7 bases that match TRBD1. There are 15 residues in the CDR3. Trimming at V came to 5 bases and at J to 5 bases, leaving 10 bases not matched to a gene. Germline V gene data show CDR1 as PRHDT and CDR2 as FYEKMQ (reference sequence). This CDR3 reads CASSTDRVGVDTQYF. CDR3 bases: TGTGCCAGCAGCACCGACAGGGTAGGAGTAGATACGCAGTATTTT. Full variable domain (missing parts from reference TRBV13 and TRBJ2-3): AAGVIQSPRHLIKEKRETATLKCYPIPRHDTVYWYQQGPGQDPQFLISFYEKMQSDKGSIPDRFSAQQFSDYHSELNMSSLELGDSALYFCASSTDRVGVDTQYFGPGTRLTVL.

The chain combines TRBV7-2 with TRBJ1-6; D is undetermined. V was cut by 1 base and J by 0 bases, with 13 bases left in between. The CDR3 length is 18 residues. The germline V gene has CDR1 SGHTA and CDR2 FQGNSA. Written as DNA, the CDR3 is TGTGCCAGCAGCTTAGGAGTTACCAGAAGCTCCTATAATTCACCCCTCCACTTT. It specifies CASSLGVTRSSYNSPLHF.